This TCR beta chain was retrieved from a study of regulatory T cells in long-lasting Graves disease. Time point of the sample: newly diagnosed GD, antithyroid drugs for less than 3 months. After RNA was extracted from PBMCs, the TCR library was made from it. As concerns this clonotype: The junction does not match germline at one end; this may be a read error.

Arm-PCR with iRepertoire HTBI primers amplified the CDR3 regions for these TCR beta libraries. TCRdb reanalysed the multiplex PCR reads using MiXCR and keeps one entry per CDR3 protein. The repertoire has about 520,000 distinct CDR3 sequences, about 11% of them found once; the top ten carry roughly 8.9%. The length of the CDR3 is 20 residues. This sample was shared with a second study, whose subject was T cells in Graves' hyperthyroidism and ophthalmopathy.

The rearrangement uses TRBV12-3 or TRBV12-4 and TRBJ2-1, with 7 bases identical to TRBD2. The receptor was derived from a woman in her thirties with Graves disease. The material sequenced was peripheral blood mononuclear cells (PBMCs), taken at new diagnosis, from a patient treated with antithyroid drugs. CDR3 amino acids: CASSFPRGLTVDYAYNEQCF. The DNA of the CDR3 is TGTGCCAGCAGTTTCCCACGGGGACTAACGGTCGACTACGCGTACAATGAGCAGTGCTTC.